This TCR beta chain was recovered during a study of cytomegalovirus exposure and HLA in healthy donors. V lost 6 bases, J lost 7 bases, and 10 bases lay in between. Germline assignment: CDR1 LNHDA and CDR2 SQIVND (reference sequence). The CDR3 totals 12 residues. Overall study results and limits: Reported performance of the classifier showed diagnosis of cytomegalovirus status with high specificity and sensitivity. Overall, roughly 170 TCR beta chains were annotated as cytomegalovirus-associated. Clusters of TCRs from the first cohort tended to co-occur in the 95 to 150 validation repertoires (as a later analysis found).

Concerning this clone itself: As yet, its antigen is unknown.

Assay used: immunoSEQ multiplex PCR; TCRdb lists only in-frame clones, some missing. The table shows roughly 220,000 clones, with about 90% occurring only once. Input material: PBMCs. This clonotype was obtained from a young woman in good health and CMV-seronegative. The gene calls are TRBV19 and TRBJ1-5; perhaps TRBD1 as D (6 bases). This CDR3 reads CASSPGDQPQHF. The CDR3 DNA follows: TGTGCCAGTAGCCCAGGGGACCAGCCCCAGCATTTT.